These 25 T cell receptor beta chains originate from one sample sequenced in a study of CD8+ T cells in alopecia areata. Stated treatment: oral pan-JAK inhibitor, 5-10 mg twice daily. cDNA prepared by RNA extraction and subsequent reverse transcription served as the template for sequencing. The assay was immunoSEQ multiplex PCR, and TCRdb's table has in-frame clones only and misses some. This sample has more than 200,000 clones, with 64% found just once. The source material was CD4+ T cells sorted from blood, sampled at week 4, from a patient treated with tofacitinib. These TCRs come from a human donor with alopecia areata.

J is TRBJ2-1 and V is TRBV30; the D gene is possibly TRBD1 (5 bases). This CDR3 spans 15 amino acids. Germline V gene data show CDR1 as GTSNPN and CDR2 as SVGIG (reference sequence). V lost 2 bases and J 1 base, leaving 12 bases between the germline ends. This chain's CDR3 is CAWSLDSGSYNEQFF. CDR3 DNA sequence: TGTGCCTGGAGTCTCGACAGTGGGTCCTACAATGAGCAGTTCTTC.

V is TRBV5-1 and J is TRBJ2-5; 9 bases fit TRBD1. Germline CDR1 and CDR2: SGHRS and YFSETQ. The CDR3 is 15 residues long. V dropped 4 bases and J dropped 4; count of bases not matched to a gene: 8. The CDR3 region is CASSLSGTGRETQYF. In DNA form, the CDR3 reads TGCGCCAGCAGCCTCTCCGGGACAGGGAGAGAGACCCAGTACTTC.

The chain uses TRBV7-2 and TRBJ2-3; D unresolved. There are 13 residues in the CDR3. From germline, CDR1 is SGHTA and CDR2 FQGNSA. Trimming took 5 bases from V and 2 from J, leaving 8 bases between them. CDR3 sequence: CASSEAYTDTQYF. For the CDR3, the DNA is TGTGCCAGCAGCGAGGCCTACACAGATACGCAGTATTTT.

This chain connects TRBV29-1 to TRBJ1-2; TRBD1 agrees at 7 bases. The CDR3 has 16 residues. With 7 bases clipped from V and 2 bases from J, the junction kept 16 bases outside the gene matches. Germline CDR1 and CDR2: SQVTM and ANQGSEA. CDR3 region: CSAGSEQGLGNYGYTF. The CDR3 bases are TGCAGCGCTGGGTCAGAACAGGGGCTGGGGAACTATGGCTACACCTTC. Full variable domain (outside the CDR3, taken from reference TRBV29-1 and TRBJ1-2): SAVISQKPSRDICQRGTSLTIQCQVDSQVTMMFWYRQQPGQSLTLIATANQGSEATYESGFVIDKFPISRPNLTFSTLTVSNMSPEDSSIYLCSAGSEQGLGNYGYTFGSGTRLTVV.

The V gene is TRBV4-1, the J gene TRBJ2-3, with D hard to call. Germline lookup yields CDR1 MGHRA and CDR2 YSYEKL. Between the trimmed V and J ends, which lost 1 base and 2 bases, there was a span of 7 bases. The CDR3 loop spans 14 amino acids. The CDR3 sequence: CASSQAANTDTQYF. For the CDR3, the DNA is TGCGCCAGCAGCCAAGCCGCAAACACAGATACGCAGTATTTT.

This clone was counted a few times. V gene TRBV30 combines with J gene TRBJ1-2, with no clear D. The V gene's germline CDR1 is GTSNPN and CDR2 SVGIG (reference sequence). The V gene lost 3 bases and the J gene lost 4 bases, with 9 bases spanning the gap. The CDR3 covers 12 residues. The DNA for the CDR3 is TGTGCCTGGAGGGGAAATAGCTATGGCTACACCTTC. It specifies CAWRGNSYGYTF.

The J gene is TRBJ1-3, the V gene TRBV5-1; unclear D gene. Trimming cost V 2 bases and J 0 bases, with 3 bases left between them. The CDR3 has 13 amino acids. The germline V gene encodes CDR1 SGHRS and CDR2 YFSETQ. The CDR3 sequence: CASSLGSGNTIYF. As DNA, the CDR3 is TGCGCCAGCAGCTTAGGCTCTGGAAACACCATATATTTT.

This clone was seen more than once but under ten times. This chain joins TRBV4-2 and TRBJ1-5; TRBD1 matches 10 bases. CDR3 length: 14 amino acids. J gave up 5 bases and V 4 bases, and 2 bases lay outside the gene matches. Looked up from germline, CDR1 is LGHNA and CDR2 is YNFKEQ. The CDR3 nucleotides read TGTGCCAGCAGCCGGGGGACAGGGGATCAGCCCCAGCATTTT. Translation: CASSRGTGDQPQHF.

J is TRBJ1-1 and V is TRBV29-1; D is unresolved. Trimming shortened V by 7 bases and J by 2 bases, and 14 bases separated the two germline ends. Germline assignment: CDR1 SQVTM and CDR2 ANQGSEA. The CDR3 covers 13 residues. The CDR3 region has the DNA TGCAGCGAGTATTCAGCAGCCAACACTGAAGCTTTCTTT. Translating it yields CSEYSAANTEAFF.

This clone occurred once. The DNA for the CDR3 is TGTGCCATCAGTGAGGGGGAACAGGGGTATGGCTACACCTTC. This sequence encodes CAISEGEQGYGYTF. The chain employs TRBV10-3 and TRBJ1-2; TRBD1 aligns across 7 bases. This CDR3 spans 14 amino acids. Germline loops: CDR1 ENHRY, CDR2 SYGVKD. Trimming cost V 2 bases and J 5 bases; bases outside gene matches: 5.

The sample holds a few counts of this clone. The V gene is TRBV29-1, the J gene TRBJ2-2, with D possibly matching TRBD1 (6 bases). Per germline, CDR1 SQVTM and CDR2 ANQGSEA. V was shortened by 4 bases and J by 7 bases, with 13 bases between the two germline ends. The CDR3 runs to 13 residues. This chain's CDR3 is CSVGVRGSGELFF. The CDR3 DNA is TGCAGCGTTGGGGTCAGGGGTAGCGGGGAGCTGTTTTTT.

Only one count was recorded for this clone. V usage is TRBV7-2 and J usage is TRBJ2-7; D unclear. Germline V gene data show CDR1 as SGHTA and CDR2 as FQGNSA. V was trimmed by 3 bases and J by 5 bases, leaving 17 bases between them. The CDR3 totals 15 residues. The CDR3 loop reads CASSFKGPKPHEQYF. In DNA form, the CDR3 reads TGTGCCAGCAGCTTCAAGGGTCCAAAACCCCACGAGCAGTACTTC.

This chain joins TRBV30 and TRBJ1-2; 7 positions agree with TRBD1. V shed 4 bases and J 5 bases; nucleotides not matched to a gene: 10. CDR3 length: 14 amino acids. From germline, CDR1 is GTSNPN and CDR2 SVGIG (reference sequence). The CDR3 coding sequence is TGTGCCTGGAAAATGAAGGGGGCGAGGTATGGCTACACCTTC. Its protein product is CAWKMKGARYGYTF. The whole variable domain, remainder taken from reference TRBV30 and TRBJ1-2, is SQTIHQWPATLVQPVGSPLSLECTVEGTSNPNLYWYRQAAGRGLQLLFYSVGIGQISSEVPQNLSASRPQDRQFILSSKKLLLSDSGFYLCAWKMKGARYGYTFGSGTRLTVV.

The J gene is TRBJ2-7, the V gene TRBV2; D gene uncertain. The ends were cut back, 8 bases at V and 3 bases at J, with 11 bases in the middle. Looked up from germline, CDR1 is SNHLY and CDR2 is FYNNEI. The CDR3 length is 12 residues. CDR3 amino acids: CASRMDLYEQYF. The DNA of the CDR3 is TGTGCCAGCCGCATGGATCTCTACGAGCAGTACTTC. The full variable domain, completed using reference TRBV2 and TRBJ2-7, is EPEVTQTPSHQVTQMGQEVILRCVPISNHLYFYWYRQILGQKVEFLVSFYNNEISEKSEIFDDQFSVERPDGSNFTLKIRSTKLEDSAMYFCASRMDLYEQYFGPGTRLTVT.

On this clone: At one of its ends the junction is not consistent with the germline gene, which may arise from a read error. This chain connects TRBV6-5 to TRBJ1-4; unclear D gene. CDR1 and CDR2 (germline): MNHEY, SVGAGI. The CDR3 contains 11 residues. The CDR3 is CASSYYGKLFF. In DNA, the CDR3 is TGTGCCAGCAGCTACTACGGAAAACTGTTTTTT.

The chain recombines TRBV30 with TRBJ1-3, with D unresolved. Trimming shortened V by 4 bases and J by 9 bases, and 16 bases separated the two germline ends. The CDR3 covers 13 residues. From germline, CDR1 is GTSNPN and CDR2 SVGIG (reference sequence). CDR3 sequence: CAWNPGSERTIYF. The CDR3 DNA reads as TGTGCCTGGAATCCCGGATCCGAGCGCACCATATATTTT.

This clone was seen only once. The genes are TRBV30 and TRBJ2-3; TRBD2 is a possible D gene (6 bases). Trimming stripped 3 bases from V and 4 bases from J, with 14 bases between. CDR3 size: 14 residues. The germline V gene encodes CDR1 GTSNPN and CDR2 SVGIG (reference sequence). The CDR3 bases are TGTGCCTGGAGCCAAGGGTGGGGGGCAGATACGCAGTATTTT. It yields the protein CAWSQGWGADTQYF.

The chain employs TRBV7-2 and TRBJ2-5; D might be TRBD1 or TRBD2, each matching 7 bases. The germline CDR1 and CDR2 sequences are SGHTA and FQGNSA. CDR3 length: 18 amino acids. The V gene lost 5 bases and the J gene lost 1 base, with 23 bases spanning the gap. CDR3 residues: CASSPQGVRGRLQETQYF. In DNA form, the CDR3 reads TGTGCCAGCAGCCCTCAGGGGGTGCGGGGGAGGCTCCAAGAGACCCAGTACTTC.

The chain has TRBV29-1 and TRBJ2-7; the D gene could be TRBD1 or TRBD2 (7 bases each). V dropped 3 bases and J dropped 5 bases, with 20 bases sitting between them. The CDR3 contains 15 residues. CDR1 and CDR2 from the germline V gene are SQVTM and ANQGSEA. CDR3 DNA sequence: TGCAGCGTTGAGAAGAGGGGAGGGGGCACGGACGAGCAGTACTTC. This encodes CSVEKRGGGTDEQYF.

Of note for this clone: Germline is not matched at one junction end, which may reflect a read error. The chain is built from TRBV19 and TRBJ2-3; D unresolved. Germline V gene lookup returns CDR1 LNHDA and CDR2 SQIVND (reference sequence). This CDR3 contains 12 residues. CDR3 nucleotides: TGTGCCAGTAGTATAGCCACCGACTCCCCCCTGTTT. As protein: CASSIATDSPLF.

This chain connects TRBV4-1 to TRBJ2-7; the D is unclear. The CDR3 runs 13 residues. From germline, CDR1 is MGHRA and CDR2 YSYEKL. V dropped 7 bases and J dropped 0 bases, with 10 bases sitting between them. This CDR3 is CASTEAGSYEQYF. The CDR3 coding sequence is TGCGCCAGCACCGAGGCCGGCTCCTACGAGCAGTACTTC.

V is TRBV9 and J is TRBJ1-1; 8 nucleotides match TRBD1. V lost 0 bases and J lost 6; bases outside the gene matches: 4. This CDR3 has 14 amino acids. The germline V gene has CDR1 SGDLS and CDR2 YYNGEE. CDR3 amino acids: CASSVAPGQAEAFF. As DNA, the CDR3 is TGTGCCAGCAGCGTAGCACCGGGACAGGCTGAAGCTTTCTTT.

CDR3 DNA: TGTGCCACCGGTGCGCGCAACCAAGAGACCCAGTACTTC. It encodes CATGARNQETQYF. The rearrangement joins TRBV25-1 to TRBJ2-5; no clear D gene. The germline V and J ends were trimmed by 10 bases and 0 bases, with 12 bases remaining between them. CDR1 is MGHDK and CDR2 is SYGVNS in the germline V gene. The CDR3 spans 13 residues. The variable domain in full, with the rest retrieved from reference TRBV25-1 and TRBJ2-5, is EADIYQTPRYLVIGTGKKITLECSQTMGHDKMYWYQQDPGMELHLIHYSYGVNSTEKGDLSSESTVSRIRTEHFPLTLESARPSHTSQYLCATGARNQETQYFGPGTRLLVL.

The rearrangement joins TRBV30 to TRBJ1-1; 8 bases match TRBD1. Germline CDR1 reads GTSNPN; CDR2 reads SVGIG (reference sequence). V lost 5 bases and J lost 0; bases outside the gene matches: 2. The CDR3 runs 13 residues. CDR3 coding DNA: TGTGCCTGGGGACAGGGTGTGAACACTGAAGCTTTCTTT. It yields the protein CAWGQGVNTEAFF.

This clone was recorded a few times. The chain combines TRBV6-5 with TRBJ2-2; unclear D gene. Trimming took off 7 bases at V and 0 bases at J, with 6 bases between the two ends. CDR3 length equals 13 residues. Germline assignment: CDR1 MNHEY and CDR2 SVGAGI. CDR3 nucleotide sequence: TGTGCCAGCAAGGGTGCGAACACCGGGGAGCTGTTTTTT. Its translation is CASKGANTGELFF.